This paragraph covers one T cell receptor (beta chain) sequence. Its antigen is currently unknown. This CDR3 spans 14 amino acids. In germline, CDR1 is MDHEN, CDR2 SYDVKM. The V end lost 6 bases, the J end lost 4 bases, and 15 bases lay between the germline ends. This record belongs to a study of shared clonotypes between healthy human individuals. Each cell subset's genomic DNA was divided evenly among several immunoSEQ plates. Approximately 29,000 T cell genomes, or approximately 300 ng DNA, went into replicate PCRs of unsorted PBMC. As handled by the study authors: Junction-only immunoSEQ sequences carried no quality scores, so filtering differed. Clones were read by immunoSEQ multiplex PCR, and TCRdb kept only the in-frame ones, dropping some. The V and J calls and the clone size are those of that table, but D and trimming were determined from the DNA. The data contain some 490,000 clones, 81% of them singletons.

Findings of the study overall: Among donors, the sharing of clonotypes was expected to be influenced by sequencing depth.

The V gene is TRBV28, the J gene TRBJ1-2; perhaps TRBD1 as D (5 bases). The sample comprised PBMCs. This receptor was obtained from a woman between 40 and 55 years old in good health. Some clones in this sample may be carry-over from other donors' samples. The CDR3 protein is CASRTMGGGYGYTF. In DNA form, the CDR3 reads TGTGCCAGCAGAACCATGGGGGGTGGCTATGGCTACACCTTC.